This entry lists 30 T cell receptor beta chains sequenced from one sample in a study of cytomegalovirus exposure and HLA in healthy donors (dated by TCRdb to between 2016 and 2019). The method was the immunoSEQ multiplex PCR assay. For the multiplex PCR, a mixture combining 60 forward primers for TCR Vbeta segments and 13 reverse primers for TCR Jbeta segments was used. Sourced from immuneACCESS, this table was stored by TCRdb with only in-frame sequences that have V and J called. A share of the clones is absent; for the studies checked, an unresolved V gene accounts for under half, and the remainder has no known explanation. The sample table holds approximately 160,000 clones, of which 75% to 90% were seen once. The top ten constitute 0.96% of the sample. The material sequenced was PBMCs. Receptors originate from a girl aged 2-10 years in good health and CMV-seropositive.

The chain employs TRBV7-3 and TRBJ2-1; D is ambiguous. Between the trimmed V and J ends, which lost 2 bases and 9 bases, there was a span of 8 bases. The germline V gene encodes CDR1 SGHTA and CDR2 FQGTGA. The CDR3 has 12 residues. The CDR3 is CASSLPSSEQFF. The CDR3 DNA sequence: TGTGCCAGCAGCTTACCGTCTAGTGAGCAGTTCTTC.

The rearrangement joins TRBV5-1 to TRBJ1-5; 8 bases match TRBD1. The CDR3 spans 15 residues. CDR1 and CDR2 (germline): SGHRS, YFSETQ. Losses at the gene ends were 2 bases for V and 4 bases for J; bases not matched to a gene: 5. Here the CDR3 DNA reads TGCGCCAGCAGCTTTGATTGGACAGGGAATCAGCCCCAGCATTTT. Its translation: CASSFDWTGNQPQHF.

This clone has only a few counts. The chain has TRBV6-1 and TRBJ2-5; the match to TRBD1 covers 10 bases. The CDR3 has 15 amino acids. CDR1 MNHNS and CDR2 SASEGT come from the germline V gene. The trim removed 6 bases at V and 4 bases at J, leaving 8 bases unmatched. In DNA, the CDR3 is TGTGCCAGCAGCCTCGGACAGGGGGAGAGAGAGACCCAGTACTTC. Protein sequence: CASSLGQGERETQYF.

CDR3 sequence reads: CASSQDSGDDEQYF. The CDR3 DNA reads TGCGCCAGCAGCCAAGACTCAGGGGACGACGAGCAGTACTTC. The chain combines TRBV4-1 with TRBJ2-7; TRBD1 might be the D (6 bases). Deletions cut 0 bases from V and 5 bases from J, with 11 bases between. Germline V lookup: CDR1 MGHRA, CDR2 YSYEKL. The CDR3 is 14 residues long.

This rearrangement joins TRBV27 to TRBJ2-7; 8 bases match TRBD1. Germline lookup yields CDR1 MNHEY and CDR2 SMNVEV (reference sequence). The trim removed 2 bases at V and 4 bases at J, leaving 7 bases unmatched. The CDR3 runs 15 residues. The CDR3 spells CASSLTTGATYEQYF. CDR3 nucleotide sequence: TGTGCCAGCAGTTTAACGACAGGGGCGACGTACGAGCAGTACTTC.

The CDR3 DNA sequence: TGTGCCAGCAGGGACACAGGGTCTGGGGCCAACGTCCTGACTTTC. This codes for CASRDTGSGANVLTF. The chain carries TRBV6-4 and TRBJ2-6; perhaps TRBD1 as D (6 bases). V dropped 6 bases and J dropped 1 base, with 10 bases sitting between them. Germline CDR1 is MRHNA and CDR2 is SNTAGT. CDR3 size: 15 residues.

The chain links TRBV7-9 to TRBJ1-1, with D tentatively TRBD1 (6 bases). V shed 4 bases and J shed 3 bases, with 12 bases lying between them. The germline V gene encodes CDR1 SEHNR and CDR2 FQNEAQ (reference sequence). This CDR3 region has 14 residues. CDR3 bases: TGTGCCAGCAGCTATCGGGGGGCGGACACTGAAGCTTTCTTT. Amino acid sequence: CASSYRGADTEAFF.

This chain joins TRBV30 and TRBJ1-3; maybe TRBD1 (5 bases). The CDR3 covers 12 residues. V dropped 2 bases and J dropped 5 bases, with 7 bases sitting between them. Germline V gene data show CDR1 as GTSNPN and CDR2 as SVGIG (reference sequence). CDR3 sequence: CAWSLGRNTIYF. For the CDR3, the DNA is TGTGCCTGGAGTCTGGGGCGAAACACCATATATTTT.

This chain uses TRBV30 with TRBJ1-2, with unresolved D. V shed 4 bases and J shed 1 base, with 19 bases lying between them. The CDR3 has 16 residues. Per the germline V gene, CDR1 is GTSNPN and CDR2 is SVGIG (reference sequence). The CDR3 spells CAWTLPGSFLNYGYTF. CDR3 nucleotide sequence: TGTGCCTGGACCCTTCCGGGAAGCTTCCTTAACTATGGCTACACCTTC.

J is TRBJ1-1 and V is TRBV10-2, with D perhaps TRBD1 (6 bases). From germline, CDR1 is WSHSY and CDR2 SAAADI. V lost 3 bases to trimming and J lost 6 bases, with 11 bases between them. The CDR3 loop spans 13 amino acids. CDR3 region: CASSERTASEAFF. The CDR3 nucleotides are TGCGCCAGCAGTGAAAGGACAGCTTCTGAAGCTTTCTTT.

This clone was found once. V and J are TRBV30 and TRBJ1-2; maybe TRBD1 (6 bases). Trimming pared 3 bases from V and 3 bases from J, leaving 11 bases between. The CDR3 is 13 amino acids. Germline loops: CDR1 GTSNPN, CDR2 SVGIG (reference sequence). CDR3 DNA: TGTGCCTGGAGGGCGACAGGATACTATGGCTACACCTTC. Its protein is CAWRATGYYGYTF.

This sequence joins TRBV7-6 and TRBJ2-1; 7 nucleotides agree with TRBD2. Germline V gives CDR1 SGHVS, CDR2 FNYEAQ. This CDR3 contains 17 residues. The V segment lost 1 base and the J segment 4 bases; nucleotides outside the gene matches: 10. CDR3 DNA sequence: TGTGCCAGCAGCTTAGAAGCTAGCGGTCAGAGGTACAATGAGCAGTTCTTC. Translated: CASSLEASGQRYNEQFF.

This clone came up a few times. The chain joins TRBV30 to TRBJ2-7, with 11 bases matching TRBD2. Germline assignment: CDR1 GTSNPN and CDR2 SVGIG (reference sequence). Losses at the gene ends were 1 base for V and 2 bases for J; bases not matched to a gene: 4. The length of the CDR3 is 15 residues. DNA for the CDR3: TGTGCCTGGAGTGGGAGACTAGCGGGACCCTACGAGCAGTACTTC. Its protein is CAWSGRLAGPYEQYF.

This chain connects TRBV10-3 to TRBJ2-7, with D possibly TRBD2 on 6 matching bases. CDR1 and CDR2 (germline): ENHRY, SYGVKD. This CDR3 comprises 13 residues. The V gene lost 6 bases and the J gene lost 6 bases, with 15 bases spanning the gap. CDR3 protein: CAIRGDSNPEQYF. CDR3 bases: TGTGCCATCAGGGGGGACTCAAACCCCGAGCAGTACTTC.

Worth noting for this clone: The same CDR3 also results from other DNA sequences found in this sample. The chain carries TRBV30 and TRBJ2-3; D gene uncertain. The CDR3 extends over 11 amino acids. With 2 bases removed from V and 4 bases from J, the gap between germline ends came to 4 bases. Per the germline V gene, CDR1 is GTSNPN and CDR2 is SVGIG (reference sequence). The CDR3 DNA is TGTGCCTGGAGTAGCGCAGATACGCAGTATTTT. Protein product: CAWSSADTQYF.

The chain links TRBV7-3 to TRBJ2-5; 7 positions agree with TRBD1. Trimming cost V 8 bases and J 5 bases; bases outside gene matches: 8. The germline V gene has CDR1 SGHTA and CDR2 FQGTGA. The CDR3 is made up of 13 amino acids. In nucleotides, the CDR3 is TGTGCCAGCGGCGAGGGGGCATGGGAGACCCAGTACTTC. Protein product: CASGEGAWETQYF.

This chain uses TRBV23-1 with TRBJ2-7, with 7 bases fitting TRBD1. TRBV23-1 falls under the ORF class, with uncertain function. The CDR3 is made up of 14 amino acids. The trim removed 5 bases at V and 7 bases at J, leaving 11 bases unmatched. The CDR3 DNA reads as TGCGCCAGCAGTACACAGGGGTCCGCGAGAGAGCAGTACTTC. It codes for CASSTQGSAREQYF.

The chain uses TRBV10-1 and TRBJ2-7, with 11 bases aligning to TRBD2. The CDR3 length is 16 residues. Germline CDR1 is WNHNN and CDR2 is SYGVQD (reference sequence). V lost 10 bases, J lost 5 bases, and 16 bases stayed unmatched. CDR3 loop: CATGSGTSGRLNEQYF. The CDR3 DNA is TGCGCCACTGGGTCGGGCACTAGCGGGAGATTAAACGAGCAGTACTTC.

The CDR3: CASSPLAGVGELFF. The CDR3 coding sequence is TGTGCCAGCAGTCCTCTAGCGGGAGTAGGGGAGCTGTTTTTT. The rearrangement joins TRBV27 to TRBJ2-2; TRBD2 matches 10 bases. This CDR3 has 14 residues. Germline-derived CDR1 and CDR2 are MNHEY and SMNVEV (reference sequence). V lost 5 bases, J lost 8 bases, and 5 bases stayed unmatched.

This clone was seen a handful of times. The rearrangement uses TRBV25-1 and TRBJ2-1, with 9 bases lining up with TRBD1. Germline lookup yields CDR1 MGHDK and CDR2 SYGVNS. The CDR3 length is 16 residues. The ends lost 1 base at V and 8 bases at J; junction bases unmatched: 9. The CDR3 spells CASSESRTGAFHEQFF. The DNA for the CDR3 is TGTGCCAGCAGTGAATCAAGGACAGGGGCATTTCATGAGCAGTTCTTC.

This clone was seen only once. For the CDR3, the DNA is TGCGCCAGCAGCCAAAGGACTCTCGAGAATGGTCAGCCCCAGCATTTT. Residues: CASSQRTLENGQPQHF. The J gene is TRBJ1-5, the V gene TRBV10-1; D is uncertain. The CDR3 has 16 amino acids. V lost 6 bases, J lost 6 bases, and 21 bases lay in between. Germline-derived CDR1 and CDR2 are WNHNN and SYGVQD (reference sequence).

The V call is TRBV30, the J call TRBJ2-3, with TRBD1 matching 8 bases. The CDR3 is 13 residues long. Per germline, CDR1 GTSNPN and CDR2 SVGIG (reference sequence). J gave up 4 bases and V 5 bases, and 5 bases lay outside the gene matches. CDR3 sequence reads: CAWDRGEADTQYF. The CDR3 DNA sequence: TGTGCCTGGGACAGGGGAGAGGCAGATACGCAGTATTTT.

The chain uses TRBV5-4 and TRBJ2-7; TRBD2 matches 7 bases. Trimming at V came to 5 bases and at J to 2 bases, leaving 4 bases not matched to a gene. Germline-derived CDR1 and CDR2 are SGHNT and YYREEE (reference sequence). CDR3 length: 13 residues. CDR3 bases: TGTGCCAGCAGGGGGACTAACCCCTACGAGCAGTACTTC. Translation gives CASRGTNPYEQYF.

This clone was observed once. V usage is TRBV29-1 and J usage is TRBJ2-7, with TRBD1 matching over 9 bases. With 7 bases clipped from V and 7 bases from J, the junction kept 8 bases outside the gene matches. CDR1 and CDR2 (germline): SQVTM, ANQGSEA. CDR3 length: 12 amino acids. CDR3 residues: CSAESDRGEQYF. The DNA of the CDR3 is TGCAGCGCCGAATCAGACAGGGGGGAGCAGTACTTC.

V usage is TRBV9 and J usage is TRBJ1-2; the D is unclear. V lost 1 base and J lost 9, with 7 bases in between. The length of the CDR3 is 11 residues. Germline V gene sequence: CDR1 SGDLS, CDR2 YYNGEE. DNA of the CDR3: TGTGCCAGCAGCGTAAACAGAAGCTACACCTTC. This gives the protein CASSVNRSYTF.

The CDR3 sequence is CASSSGDTAGTGELFF. The CDR3 DNA reads as TGTGCCAGCAGTTCAGGGGACACTGCGGGCACCGGGGAGCTGTTTTTT. The chain carries TRBV6-5 and TRBJ2-2, with D possibly being TRBD1 (6 bases). This CDR3 is 16 amino acids long. Trimming shortened V by 4 bases and J by 4 bases, and 16 bases separated the two germline ends. Per germline, CDR1 MNHEY and CDR2 SVGAGI.

DNA of the CDR3: TGTGCCTGGAATAGGGGAGGAGGAAACACCATATATTTT. It yields the protein CAWNRGGGNTIYF. This chain uses TRBV30 with TRBJ1-3; possibly TRBD1 for D (5 bases). The V gene lost 4 bases and the J gene lost 4 bases, with 11 bases spanning the gap. This CDR3 is built from 13 residues. The germline gives CDR1 GTSNPN, CDR2 SVGIG (reference sequence).

This chain connects TRBV19 to TRBJ2-7, with TRBD2 matching 7 bases. CDR1 LNHDA and CDR2 SQIVND come from the germline V gene (reference sequence). The J segment lost 0 bases and the V segment lost 3 bases, leaving 5 bases of the junction unmatched. The length of the CDR3 is 15 residues. CDR3 residues: CASSMASGSSYEQYF. The CDR3 DNA sequence: TGTGCCAGTAGTATGGCTAGCGGAAGCTCCTACGAGCAGTACTTC.

The chain couples TRBV6-6 to TRBJ2-2; TRBD1 agrees at 7 bases. Trimming took 6 bases from V and 7 from J; bases not matched to a gene: 2. The CDR3 covers 12 residues. Germline V gene lookup returns CDR1 MNHNY and CDR2 SVGAGI (reference sequence). The CDR3: CASRSGGGELFF. In DNA form, the CDR3 reads TGTGCCAGCAGGTCAGGGGGCGGGGAGCTGTTTTTT.

This sequence joins TRBV6-1 and TRBJ2-7, with D unresolved. V was trimmed by 3 bases and J by 2 bases, leaving 17 bases between them. Per the germline V gene, CDR1 is MNHNS and CDR2 is SASEGT. The CDR3 totals 16 residues. In DNA, the CDR3 is TGTGCCAGCAGTGACCTCATGAGAGCCCTAACCTACGAGCAGTACTTC. Translated, it gives CASSDLMRALTYEQYF.